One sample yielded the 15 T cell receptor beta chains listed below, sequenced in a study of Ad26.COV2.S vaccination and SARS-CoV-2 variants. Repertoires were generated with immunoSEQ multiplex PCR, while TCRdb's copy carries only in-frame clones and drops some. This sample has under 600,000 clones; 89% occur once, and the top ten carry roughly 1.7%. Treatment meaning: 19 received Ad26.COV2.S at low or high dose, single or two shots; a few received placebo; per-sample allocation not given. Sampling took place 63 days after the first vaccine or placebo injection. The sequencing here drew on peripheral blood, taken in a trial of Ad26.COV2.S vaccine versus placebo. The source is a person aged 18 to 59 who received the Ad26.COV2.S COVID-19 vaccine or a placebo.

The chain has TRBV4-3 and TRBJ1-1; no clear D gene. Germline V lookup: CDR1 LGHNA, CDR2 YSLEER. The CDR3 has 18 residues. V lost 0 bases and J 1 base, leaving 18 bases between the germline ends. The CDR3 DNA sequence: TGCGCCAGCAGCCAAGATTTCCTAATCGGTTTGGGGAACACTGAAGCTTTCTTT. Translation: CASSQDFLIGLGNTEAFF.

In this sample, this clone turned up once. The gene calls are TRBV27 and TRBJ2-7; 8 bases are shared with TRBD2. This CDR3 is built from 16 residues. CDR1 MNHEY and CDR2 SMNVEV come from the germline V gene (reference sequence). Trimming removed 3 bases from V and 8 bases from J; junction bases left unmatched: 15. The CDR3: CASSFGGGSTGLKQYF. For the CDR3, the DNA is TGTGCCAGCAGTTTTGGCGGGGGGTCCACGGGACTCAAGCAGTACTTC.

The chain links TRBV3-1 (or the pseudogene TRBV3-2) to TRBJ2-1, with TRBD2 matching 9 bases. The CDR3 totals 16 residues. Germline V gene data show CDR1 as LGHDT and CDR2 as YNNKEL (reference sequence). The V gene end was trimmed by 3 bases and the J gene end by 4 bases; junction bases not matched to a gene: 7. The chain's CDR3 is CASSQSSSGVYNEQFF. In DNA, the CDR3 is TGTGCCAGCAGCCAGTCCTCTAGCGGGGTATACAATGAGCAGTTCTTC.

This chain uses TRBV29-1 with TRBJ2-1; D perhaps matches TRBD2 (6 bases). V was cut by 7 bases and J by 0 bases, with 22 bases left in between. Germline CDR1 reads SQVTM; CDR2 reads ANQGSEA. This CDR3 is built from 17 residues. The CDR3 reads CSGVRDFSTSSYNEQFF. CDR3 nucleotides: TGCAGCGGTGTCCGGGACTTCTCCACTTCCTCCTACAATGAGCAGTTCTTC.

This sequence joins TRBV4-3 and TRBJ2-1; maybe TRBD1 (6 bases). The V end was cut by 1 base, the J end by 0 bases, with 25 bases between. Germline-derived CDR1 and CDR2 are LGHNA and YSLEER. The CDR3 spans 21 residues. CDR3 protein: CASSQVRCDRRLLDSYNEQFF. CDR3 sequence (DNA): TGCGCCAGCAGCCAAGTTCGTTGCGACAGGCGTCTCCTCGACTCCTACAATGAGCAGTTCTTC.

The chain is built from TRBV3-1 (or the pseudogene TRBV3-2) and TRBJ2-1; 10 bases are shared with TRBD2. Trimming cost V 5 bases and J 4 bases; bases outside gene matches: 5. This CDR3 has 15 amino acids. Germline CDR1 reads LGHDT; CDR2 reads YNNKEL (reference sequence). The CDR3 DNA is TGTGCCAGCAGCGCGAGCGGGGGGGGTTACAATGAGCAGTTCTTC. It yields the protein CASSASGGGYNEQFF.

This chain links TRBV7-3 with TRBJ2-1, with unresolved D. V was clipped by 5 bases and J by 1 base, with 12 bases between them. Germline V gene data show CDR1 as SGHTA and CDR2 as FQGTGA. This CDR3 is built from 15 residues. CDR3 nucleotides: TGTGCCAGCAGCCTCTACCCTGGGTCCTACAATGAGCAGTTCTTC. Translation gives CASSLYPGSYNEQFF. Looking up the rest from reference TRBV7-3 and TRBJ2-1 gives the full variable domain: GAGVSQTPSNKVTEKGKYVELRCDPISGHTALYWYRQSLGQGPEFLIYFQGTGAADDSGLPNDRFFAVRPEGSVSTLKIQRTERGDSAVYLCASSLYPGSYNEQFFGPGTRLTVL.

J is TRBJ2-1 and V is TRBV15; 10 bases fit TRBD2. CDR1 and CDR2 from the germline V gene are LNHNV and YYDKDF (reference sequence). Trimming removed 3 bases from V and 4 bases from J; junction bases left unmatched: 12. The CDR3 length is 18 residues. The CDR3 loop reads CATSRGTSEGGGYNEQFF. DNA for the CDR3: TGTGCCACCAGCAGGGGGACTAGCGAAGGAGGTGGGTACAATGAGCAGTTCTTC.

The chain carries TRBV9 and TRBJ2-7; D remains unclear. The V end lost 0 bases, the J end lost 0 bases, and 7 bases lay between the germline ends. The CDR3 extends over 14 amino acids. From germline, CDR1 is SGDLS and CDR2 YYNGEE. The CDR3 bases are TGTGCCAGCAGCGTAGTCCCAGACTCCTACGAGCAGTACTTC. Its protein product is CASSVVPDSYEQYF.

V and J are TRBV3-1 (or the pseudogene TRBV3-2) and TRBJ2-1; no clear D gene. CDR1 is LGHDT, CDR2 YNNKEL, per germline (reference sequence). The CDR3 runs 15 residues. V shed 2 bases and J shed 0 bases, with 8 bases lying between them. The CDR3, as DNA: TGTGCCAGCAGCCAATGGCGCAGCTCCTACAATGAGCAGTTCTTC. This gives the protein CASSQWRSSYNEQFF.

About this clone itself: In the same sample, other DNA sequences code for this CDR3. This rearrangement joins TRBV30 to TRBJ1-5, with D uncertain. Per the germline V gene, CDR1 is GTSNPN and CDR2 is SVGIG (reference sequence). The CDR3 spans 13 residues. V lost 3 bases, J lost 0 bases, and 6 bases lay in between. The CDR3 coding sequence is TGTGCCTGGAGCGAAGATAGCAATCAGCCCCAGCATTTT. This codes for CAWSEDSNQPQHF.

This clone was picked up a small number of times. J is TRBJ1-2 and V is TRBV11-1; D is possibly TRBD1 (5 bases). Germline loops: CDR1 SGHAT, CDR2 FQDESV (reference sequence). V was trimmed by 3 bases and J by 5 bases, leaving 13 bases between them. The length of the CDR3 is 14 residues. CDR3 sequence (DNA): TGTGCCAGCAGCTTTCGAGGGACCATTTATGGCTACACCTTC. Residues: CASSFRGTIYGYTF.

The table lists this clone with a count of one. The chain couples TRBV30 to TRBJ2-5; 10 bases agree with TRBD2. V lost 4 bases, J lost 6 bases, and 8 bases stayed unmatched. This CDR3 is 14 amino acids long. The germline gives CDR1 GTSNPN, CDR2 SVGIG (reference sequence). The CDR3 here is CAWKGASGRQTQYF. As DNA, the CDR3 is TGTGCCTGGAAGGGTGCTAGCGGGAGACAGACCCAGTACTTC.

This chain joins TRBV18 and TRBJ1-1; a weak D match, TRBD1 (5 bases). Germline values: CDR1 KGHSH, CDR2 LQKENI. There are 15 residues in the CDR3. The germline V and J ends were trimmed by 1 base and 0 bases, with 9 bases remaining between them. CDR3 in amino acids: CASSPRSGMNTEAFF. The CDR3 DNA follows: TGTGCCAGCTCACCACGGTCAGGGATGAACACTGAAGCTTTCTTT.

The CDR3 region has the DNA TGCGCCAGCAGCTTGTCCGGGGTACTGTCACCCCTCCACTTT. This sequence encodes CASSLSGVLSPLHF. V and J are TRBV5-1 and TRBJ1-6; D gene unclear. The V gene lost 1 base and the J gene lost 10 bases, with 12 bases spanning the gap. CDR3 length: 14 residues. CDR1 and CDR2 from the germline V gene are SGHRS and YFSETQ.